These 18 T cell receptor beta chains share one sample of origin, sequenced in a study of identical twins. MiXCR was run by TCRdb on the 5' RACE reads, yielding one entry per CDR3 protein. The sample carries 550,000 to 800,000 distinct CDR3 sequences, less than 9% recorded once. These data were also filed under a second study, of yellow fever vaccine responses in identical twins.

Sequencing was performed on PBMCs. Every receptor here comes from a young woman in good health.

The CDR3 bases are TGTGCCATCAGTGAGTCGACTCGGACCTACGAGCAGTACGTC. Protein product: CAISESTRTYEQYV. The rearrangement joins TRBV10-3 to TRBJ2-7; unclear D gene. Germline V gene lookup returns CDR1 ENHRY and CDR2 SYGVKD. This CDR3 has 14 amino acids. The V gene lost 0 bases and the J gene lost 2 bases, with 8 bases spanning the gap.

The V gene is TRBV12-3 or TRBV12-4, the J gene TRBJ2-7, with a weak D call TRBD2 (6 bases). V lost 6 bases and J 0 bases, leaving 12 bases between the germline ends. The CDR3 is 14 amino acids. CDR3 nucleotides: TGTGCCAGCAGCAGTGGGGGGACCTCCTACGAGCAGTACTTC. It translates to CASSSGGTSYEQYF.

This clonotype was detected a few times. This chain connects TRBV10-3 to TRBJ2-1, with a tentative D call TRBD2 (6 bases). Trimming pared 0 bases from V and 1 base from J, leaving 7 bases between. The CDR3 length is 15 residues. The V gene's germline CDR1 is ENHRY and CDR2 SYGVKD. The DNA of the CDR3 is TGTGCCATCAGTGAGTCGCGGGAATCCTACAATGAGCAGTTCTTC. Residues: CAISESRESYNEQFF.

Many counts were recorded for this clonotype. J is TRBJ2-2 and V is TRBV27; D is unclear. Trimming removed 7 bases at V and 0 bases at J, with 6 bases between. The CDR3 is made up of 13 amino acids. Per the germline V gene, CDR1 is MNHEY and CDR2 is SMNVEV (reference sequence). CDR3 in DNA: TGTGCCAGCACGGCTACGAACACCGGGGAGCTGTTTTTT. Protein: CASTATNTGELFF.

This sequence joins TRBV5-1 and TRBJ1-1; D uncertain. CDR3 length: 14 residues. The ends were cut back, 4 bases at V and 6 bases at J, with 16 bases in the middle. The germline V gene has CDR1 SGHRS and CDR2 YFSETQ. This CDR3 is CASSPNTLEAEAFF. The CDR3 nucleotides read TGCGCCAGCAGCCCAAACACCCTAGAGGCTGAAGCTTTCTTT.

V is TRBV10-3 and J is TRBJ1-5; 8 bases align to TRBD1. CDR1 and CDR2 from the germline V gene are ENHRY and SYGVKD. With 4 bases clipped from V and 6 bases from J, the junction kept 8 bases outside the gene matches. The CDR3 runs to 15 residues. The CDR3 loop is CAISVGTGSGQPQHF. In nucleotides, the CDR3 is TGTGCCATCAGTGTTGGGACAGGTAGTGGTCAGCCCCAGCATTTT.

This clonotype was counted only a few times. The chain combines TRBV10-3 with TRBJ1-2, with 10 bases lining up with TRBD1. The CDR3 has 15 amino acids. Trimming took 4 bases from V and 6 from J; bases not matched to a gene: 8. The germline V gene has CDR1 ENHRY and CDR2 SYGVKD. CDR3 DNA: TGTGCCATCAGTGCCATGACAGGGGGCGTGGATGGCTACACCTTC. Its translation: CAISAMTGGVDGYTF.

The chain joins TRBV6-1 to TRBJ1-2; 7 bases align to TRBD1. Germline V CDR1 and CDR2: MNHNS, SASEGT. CDR3 length equals 13 residues. V dropped 5 bases and J dropped 6; count of bases not matched to a gene: 6. In nucleotides, the CDR3 is TGTGCCAGCAGTCTGACAGGGTCCAATGGCTACACCTTC. Translating it yields CASSLTGSNGYTF.

This clonotype has more than one count but fewer than ten. The CDR3 loop reads CASTKGEYRENTEAFF. Written as DNA, the CDR3 is TGTGCCAGCACGAAAGGGGAATACAGAGAGAACACTGAAGCTTTCTTT. The chain carries TRBV12-3 or TRBV12-4 and TRBJ1-1; D is possibly TRBD1 (5 bases). The CDR3 length is 16 residues. V was trimmed by 7 bases and J by 1 base, leaving 19 bases between them.

The V gene is TRBV6-1, the J gene TRBJ2-5; 8 bases map to TRBD2. V gave up 2 bases and J gave up 4 bases; unmatched junction bases: 9. The CDR3 consists of 16 residues. Germline loops: CDR1 MNHNS, CDR2 SASEGT. CDR3 nucleotides: TGTGCCAGCAGTGAACGGTCCAGCGGGGGTTTAGAGACCCAGTACTTC. Translating gives CASSERSSGGLETQYF.

This clonotype was observed a handful of times. J is TRBJ2-7 and V is TRBV5-1; D tentatively fits TRBD1 or TRBD2 (7 bases each). Germline V gives CDR1 SGHRS, CDR2 YFSETQ. The germline V and J ends were trimmed by 0 bases and 0 bases, with 16 bases remaining between them. There are 17 residues in the CDR3. CDR3 protein: CASSLVGDREGSYEQYF. CDR3 coding DNA: TGCGCCAGCAGCTTGGTGGGAGACAGGGAGGGCTCCTACGAGCAGTACTTC.

The chain carries TRBV5-1 and TRBJ1-5; D is ambiguous. CDR1 is SGHRS and CDR2 is YFSETQ in the germline V gene. Trimming took off 4 bases at V and 6 bases at J, with 14 bases between the two ends. The CDR3 has 14 residues. Here the CDR3 DNA reads TGCGCCAGCAGCCCCGGGGAGGGAGGTCAGCCCCAGCATTTT. Translated: CASSPGEGGQPQHF.

At least ten counts were recorded for this clonotype. V usage is TRBV7-9 and J usage is TRBJ2-3; 8 bases match TRBD1. The CDR3 is 15 amino acids. Germline V gene data show CDR1 as SEHNR and CDR2 as FQNEAQ (reference sequence). V lost 4 bases to trimming and J lost 3 bases; unmatched junction nucleotides: 6. The CDR3 region has the DNA TGTGCCAGCAGCTACCCCCACAGGGGGACAGATACGCAGTATTTT. It is translated as CASSYPHRGTDTQYF.

The sample holds many counts of this clonotype. The J gene is TRBJ2-5, the V gene TRBV28; D gene uncertain. V shed 3 bases and J shed 7 bases, with 12 bases lying between them. The germline CDR1 and CDR2 sequences are MDHEN and SYDVKM. This CDR3 has 13 amino acids. The CDR3: CASSLNPVGTQYF. In DNA, the CDR3 is TGTGCCAGCAGTTTGAACCCAGTGGGGACCCAGTACTTC.

This clonotype was observed a few times. The V gene is TRBV20-1, the J gene TRBJ2-7; no reliable D call. CDR1 is DFQATT and CDR2 is SNEGSKA in the germline V gene (reference sequence). The CDR3 covers 15 residues. V lost 3 bases to trimming and J lost 0 bases, with 15 bases between them. The CDR3 here is CSASVLISNSYEQYF. In nucleotides, the CDR3 is TGCAGTGCTAGTGTCTTAATCAGCAACTCCTACGAGCAGTACTTC.

This clonotype was found many times. This rearrangement joins TRBV12-3 or TRBV12-4 to TRBJ2-2, with a tentative D call TRBD2 (6 bases). CDR3 length equals 15 residues. V shed 5 bases and J shed 6 bases, with 16 bases lying between them. CDR3 residues: CASSGRERAPGELFF. The CDR3 DNA reads TGTGCCAGCAGTGGCCGCGAGCGGGCGCCCGGGGAGCTGTTTTTT.

The rearrangement links TRBV5-1 to TRBJ2-7; D call uncertain. CDR1 is SGHRS and CDR2 is YFSETQ in the germline V gene. V lost 3 bases, J lost 0 bases, and 13 bases lay in between. This CDR3 region has 15 residues. CDR3 sequence (DNA): TGCGCCAGCAGCTCGGCACCTGGGAACTCCTACGAGCAGTACGTC. It is translated as CASSSAPGNSYEQYV.

On this clonotype itself: At one of its ends the junction is not consistent with the germline gene, which may arise from a read error. The rearrangement links TRBV15 to TRBJ2-5, with 7 bases fitting TRBD1. This CDR3 has 15 residues. CDR1 is LNHNV, CDR2 YYDKDF, per germline (reference sequence). The DNA for the CDR3 is TGTGCCACCAGCCGAGACTCCCTCAGGGGGGAGACCCAGTACTTC. Translated: CATSRDSLRGETQYF.